This section outlines one T cell receptor beta chain sequence together with its context. Its antigen is not yet known. Per-base qualities were not stored, and no clone one base away is much larger. The CDR3 regions of human TCRbeta chains were analyzed by immunosequencing. The authors' analysis ran thus. TCRs in the repertoires were matched against a reference library of SARS-CoV-2-specific TCRs that had been generated with the MIRA antigen-specificity platform. Breadth meant the fraction of unique TCRs that were SARS-CoV-2-associated, whereas depth meant the fraction of total T cells that were SARS-CoV-2-associated. Each spike-specific TCR was assigned to its reactive spike region and to a CD4 or CD8 class using the MIRA data. Log10-transformed breadth and depth values were compared by one-way ANOVA with Sidak's multiple comparisons tests. This is the immuneACCESS table as TCRdb keeps it, with only in-frame sequences that have V and J called. A part of the clones is gone; compared with another copy, unresolved V genes explain less than half, and the rest is unexplained. V and J calls and clone size are those listed in that table; D and trimming were worked out from the DNA. The sample has over 90,000 clones on record, around 87% of them singletons. Roughly an eighth of the sample belongs to the ten largest clones.

The time point tag for this specimen amounts to: about 28 days (+/-7) after the second vaccine dose. AZD1222 recipients with second doses at about 4 weeks or about 12 weeks were pooled, because spike-specific TCR depth and breadth did not differ between schedules. Vaccinee samples came from UK trials COV001 and COV002, including a single-blind randomized controlled phase 2/3 trial of AZD1222 (ChAdOx1 nCoV-19) in healthy adults. For TCRbeta chain sequencing, PBMC samples from trial participants were taken at day 0 and at day 28 after the second dose. The germline V gene sets CDR1 to SQVTM and CDR2 to ANQGSEA. Trimming leaves V shorter by 6 bases and J shorter by 6 bases, with the junction holding 13 bases beyond the gene matches. The CDR3 sequence holds 16 residues, the cysteine and phenylalanine included. The read is trimmed to its CDR3 DNA, 48 bases read in frame from base 1. These data originate in a study of T cell responses to AZD1222 COVID-19 vaccine (dated by TCRdb to the early 2020s). For context, the study as a whole: A total of just over 230 trial participants underwent TCR sequencing, of whom roughly 210 received two doses of AZD1222 and approximately 25 received two doses of the MenACWY control vaccine. Trial participants were enrolled into age subgroups of 18-55, 56-69 and 70-plus years, which contained 148, 28 and 57 TCR-sequenced participants, respectively.

Findings and caveats that apply to the study as a whole: Nearly half of unique spike-specific TCRs reportedly recognized epitopes outside regions mutated in the B.1.351 and B.1.1.7 variants. Spike-specific TCR breadth and depth rose significantly after two AZD1222 doses compared with day 0 and with MenACWY recipients. Only a handful of AZD1222 recipients were SARS-CoV-2 seropositive at baseline, limiting conclusions about previously exposed vaccinees. CD4 TCRs associated with the vaccine covered the entire spike protein, and the dominant responses were in regions 160-218 and 743-854. The 56-69-year group was small, and its depth increase did not reach significance, likely because of low power. No day 14 peak-response samples were available, so repertoires were characterized only after the peak T cell response. Participants were mostly white British and included more females than males, and it was suggested by the authors that clonal diversity may have been underestimated.

This clonotype originated in an adult who received the AZD1222 COVID-19 vaccine. The rearranged chain carries TRBV29-1 and TRBJ2-1; 11 nucleotides in the junction match TRBD2. Sample: peripheral blood, taken 28 days after the second AZD1222 dose. CDR3 loop: CSVASPSGGPPNEQFF. The sequenced DNA is TGCAGCGTAGCAAGTCCTAGCGGGGGGCCTCCCAATGAGCAGTTCTTC.